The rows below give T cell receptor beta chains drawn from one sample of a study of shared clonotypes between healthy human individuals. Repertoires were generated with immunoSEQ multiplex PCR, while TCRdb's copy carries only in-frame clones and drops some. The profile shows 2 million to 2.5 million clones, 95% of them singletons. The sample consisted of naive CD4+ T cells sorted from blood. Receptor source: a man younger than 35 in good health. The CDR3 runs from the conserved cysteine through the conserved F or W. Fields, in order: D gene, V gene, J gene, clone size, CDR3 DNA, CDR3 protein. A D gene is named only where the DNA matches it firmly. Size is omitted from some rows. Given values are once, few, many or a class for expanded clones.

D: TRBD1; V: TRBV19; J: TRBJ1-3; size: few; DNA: TGTGCCAGTAGTATTCCGGCAGGGGGCTTGAACACCATATATTTT; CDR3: CASSIPAGGLNTIYF
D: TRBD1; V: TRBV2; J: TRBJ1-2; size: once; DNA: TGTGCCAGCAGTCAGGGACAGGGAAATGGCTACACCTTC; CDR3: CASSQGQGNGYTF
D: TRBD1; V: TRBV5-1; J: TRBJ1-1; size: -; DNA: TGCGCCAGCAGCTTGGAGAGTGACAGGGGTCAAGCAGCTTTCTTT; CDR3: CASSLESDRGQAAFF
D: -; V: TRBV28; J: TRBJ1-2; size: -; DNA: TGTGCCAGTAAACAGGAAATCCCCGCGGACTATGGCTACACCTTC; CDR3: CASKQEIPADYGYTF
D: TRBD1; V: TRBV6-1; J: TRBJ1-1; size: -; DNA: TGTGCCAGCAGTGAAATAACAGGGGGGGGCACTGAAGCTTTCTTT; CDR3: CASSEITGGGTEAFF
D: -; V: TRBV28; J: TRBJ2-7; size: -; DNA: TGTGCCAGCAGCTCCAGCTCCTACGAGCAGTACTTC; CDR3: CASSSSSYEQYF
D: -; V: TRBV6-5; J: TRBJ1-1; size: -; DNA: TGTGCCAGCAGACGGGACAATGAAGCTTTCTTT; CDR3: CASRRDNEAFF
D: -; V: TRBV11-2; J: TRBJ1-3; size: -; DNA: TGTGCCAGCATGCTGACGGGGACGCGGGGAAACACCATATATTTT; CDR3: CASMLTGTRGNTIYF
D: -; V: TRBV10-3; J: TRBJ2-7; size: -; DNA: TGTGCCATCAGTGAGTCCGGCGGGACCACCTACGAGCAGTACTTC; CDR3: CAISESGGTTYEQYF
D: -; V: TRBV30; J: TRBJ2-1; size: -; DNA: TGTGCCTGGAGTCCCTCAATCCCTGAGCAGTTCTTC; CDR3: CAWSPSIPEQFF